This TCR beta chain originates from a study of radiotherapy plus CTLA-4 blockade in lung cancer. Study in general: Of the patients, over 15% showed objective responses and roughly 31% attained disease control.

Details on this clone: The target antigen is unknown.

V gave up 0 bases and J gave up 0 bases, with 10 bases separating them. The CDR3 has 17 residues. From germline, CDR1 is SGHRS and CDR2 YFSETQ. Focal radiation plus CTLA-4 blockade with ipilimumab was given to patients with chemo-refractory metastatic non-small-cell lung cancer. The assay was immunoSEQ multiplex PCR, and TCRdb's table has in-frame clones only and misses some. The table records more than 65,000 clones, 80% to 85% of them present only once. Study results and limitations: Clones derived from tumor TCRs expanded in blood after radiotherapy plus ipilimumab. Per reports, early blood T cell clone dynamics, plus interferon-beta, forecast response most strongly.

The clonotype originates from a human donor with non-small cell lung cancer who had stable disease on radiotherapy plus ipilimumab. Specimen: peripheral blood, collected from a patient treated with radiotherapy plus ipilimumab. The V call is TRBV5-1, the J call TRBJ1-6; unclear D gene. The CDR3 is CASSLDQESSYNSPLHF. DNA for the CDR3: TGCGCCAGCAGCTTGGACCAAGAGAGCTCCTATAATTCACCCCTCCACTTT.